The rows below give T cell receptor beta chains drawn from one sample of a study of stem cell transplantation in POMP-related autoinflammatory disease. Data came from immunoSEQ multiplex PCR; TCRdb stores just in-frame clones and leaves some out. The sample records about 32,000 clones, just over 85% being singletons. The material sequenced was CD4+ T cells from PBMCs, taken before stem cell transplantation. All receptors derive from a human donor with POMP-related autoinflammation and immune dysregulation (PRAID). Each CDR3 is given with its conserved first and last residue. A D gene is named only where the DNA matches it firmly. Size is omitted from some rows. Given values are once, few, many or a class for expanded clones.

>TRBJ2-1|TRBV7-2|.|.
TGTGCCAGCAGCTTAGAGGGGGGGACTCAGTTCTTC
CASSLEGGTQFF
>TRBJ2-1|TRBV7-8|.|.
TGTGCCAGCAGCTCACCTCCGGAGAATGAGCAGTTCTTC
CASSSPPENEQFF
>TRBJ1-5|TRBV28|once|.
TGTGCCAGCAAGGAAAGCAATCAGCCCCAGCATTTT
CASKESNQPQHF
>TRBJ1-1|TRBV28|.|.
TGTGCCAGCAGTCCCCCGTCACTGAACACTGAAGCTTTCTTT
CASSPPSLNTEAFF
>TRBJ2-7|TRBV7-2|.|TRBD2
TGTGCCAGCAGCTTAAAGGCGGGTGGGGGGGACTCCTACGAGCAGTACTTC
CASSLKAGGGDSYEQYF
>TRBJ2-5|TRBV28|.|TRBD1
TGTGCCAGCAGTTCTCCGGACAGGGAGACCCAGTACTTC
CASSSPDRETQYF
>TRBJ2-3|TRBV5-1|.|.
TGCGCCAGCAGCTTGGAGGTACCCACAGATACGCAGTATTTT
CASSLEVPTDTQYF
>TRBJ2-7|TRBV7-6|.|TRBD1
TGTGCCAGCAGCTTAGGACAGGGGGCCCACGAGCAGTACTTC
CASSLGQGAHEQYF
>TRBJ2-3|TRBV11-2|.|.
TGTGCCAGCAGCCCTCTTCGCGGGACAGATACGCAGTATTTT
CASSPLRGTDTQYF
>TRBJ2-2|TRBV4-2|.|TRBD2
TGTGCCAGCAGCCAAGTTCCGGGAGGGAACACCGGGGAGCTGTTTTTT
CASSQVPGGNTGELFF
>TRBJ2-1|TRBV6-6|.|TRBD1
TGTGCCAGCAGTTACGTAGGGACAGGGGTCGATGAGCAGTTCTTC
CASSYVGTGVDEQFF
>TRBJ1-6|TRBV27|.|TRBD1
TGTGCCAGCAGTTTTTCGGACAGGGTTAATTCACCCCTCCACTTT
CASSFSDRVNSPLHF
>TRBJ2-7|TRBV27|.|TRBD2
TGTGCCAGCAGTTTACGATTCGGGGGGTCCTACGAGCAGTACTTC
CASSLRFGGSYEQYF
>TRBJ1-4|TRBV25-1|.|.
TGTGCCAGCAGTGCCGCCGGGTTTTTCGCTAATGAAAAACTGTTTTTT
CASSAAGFFANEKLFF
>TRBJ1-4|TRBV6-5|.|.
TGTGCCAGCAGCTCCGAGGACGAAAAACTGTTTTTT
CASSSEDEKLFF
>TRBJ1-2|TRBV25-1|.|.
TGTGCCAGCAGTGAATACGGCAGGTTTGGCTACACCTTC
CASSEYGRFGYTF
>TRBJ2-7|TRBV2|.|.
TGTGCCAGCAGTGAGGCTGTTCCCGAGCAGTACTTC
CASSEAVPEQYF
>TRBJ1-3|TRBV6-5|.|.
TGTGCCAGCAGTTTTCTGGGGATTGAATCTGGAAACACCATATATTTT
CASSFLGIESGNTIYF
>TRBJ1-2|TRBV12-5|.|TRBD1
TGTGCTAGTGGAGGGGGCGCCGGTGGCTACACCTTC
CASGGGAGGYTF
>TRBJ1-5|TRBV7-9|few|.
TGTGCCAGCAGCTTACAGGGAAATCAGCCCCAGCATTTT
CASSLQGNQPQHF
>TRBJ2-1|TRBV7-9|.|.
TGTGCCAGCAGCTTAACAATCGGACGCCCCTCCTACAATGAGCAGTTCTTC
CASSLTIGRPSYNEQFF
>TRBJ2-3|TRBV7-6|.|TRBD2
TGTGCCAGCAGCTTAGAACTAGCGGGGGGTAAAGATACGCAGTATTTT
CASSLELAGGKDTQYF
>TRBJ2-4|TRBV11-1|.|.
TGTGCCAGCAGCCCTTGGGCCGGGAATGAGGGAAACATTCAGTACTTC
CASSPWAGNEGNIQYF
>TRBJ2-7|TRBV12-2|.|.
TGTGCAAGTCGCTTAGATAAGAAGTACGAGCAGTACTTC
CASRLDKKYEQYF
>TRBJ2-7|TRBV2|few|TRBD1
TGTGCCAGCAGGGGGGACAGCTACGAGCAGTACTTC
CASRGDSYEQYF
>TRBJ2-3|TRBV7-7|.|.
TGTGCTAGCAGCTTATCGGCTAGCGGCACAGATACGCAGTATTTT
CASSLSASGTDTQYF
>TRBJ2-7|TRBV28|.|TRBD1
TGTGCCAGCACCCCCCGGGCAGGGGGCCTCTACGGGCAGTACTTC
CASTPRAGGLYGQYF
>TRBJ1-2|TRBV5-6|.|.
TGTGCCAGCAGCTTGACGGGGGGCTCGGGCTACACCTTC
CASSLTGGSGYTF
>TRBJ2-1|TRBV18|once|TRBD2
TGTGCCAGCTCACCAGTACTAGCGGGAGGGCGAGCCTACAATGAGCAGTTCTTC
CASSPVLAGGRAYNEQFF
>TRBJ1-2|TRBV27|.|TRBD1
TGTGCCAGACACCCGGGACAGGGAAACTATGGCTACACCTTC
CARHPGQGNYGYTF
>TRBJ2-7|TRBV29-1|.|.
TGCAGCGTTGAACCCGGGGACGGTTACGAGCAGTACTTC
CSVEPGDGYEQYF
>TRBJ1-1|TRBV4-1|once|TRBD1
TGCGCCAGCAGCCAAGGTGGAAGGGGGCCTAACACTGAAGCTTTCTTT
CASSQGGRGPNTEAFF
>TRBJ2-5|TRBV6-6|.|.
TGTGCCAGCAACCACCAGAGTGAGGGTAAAGAGACCCAGTACTTC
CASNHQSEGKETQYF
>TRBJ1-2|TRBV29-1|.|TRBD1
TGCAGCGTTGGCGGGAGGACAGGGGGCGGCTATGGCTACACCTTC
CSVGGRTGGGYGYTF
>TRBJ1-2|TRBV18|.|.
TGTGCCAGCTCACCGCCGGGGGGTAACTATGGCTACACCTTC
CASSPPGGNYGYTF
>TRBJ2-3|TRBV27|.|TRBD2
TGTGCCACCGGGCGGGAGGGCCGAACAGATACGCAGTATTTT
CATGREGRTDTQYF
>TRBJ1-3|TRBV12-5|.|.
TGTGCTAGTGGTTTGGTACTCGGGGGAGGAAACACCATATATTTT
CASGLVLGGGNTIYF
>TRBJ1-2|TRBV2|.|TRBD1
TGTGCCAGCAGTGAAATACAGGGGTATGGCTACACCTTC
CASSEIQGYGYTF
>TRBJ2-3|TRBV9|.|.
TGTGCCAGCAGCGTATGGAGGGCGGGACTCACAGATACGCAGTATTTT
CASSVWRAGLTDTQYF
>TRBJ1-1|TRBV11-2|.|TRBD1
TGTGCCAGCAGCTCAAAGGACAGGGAGGGAGAGAACACTGAAGCTTTCTTT
CASSSKDREGENTEAFF
>TRBJ1-2|TRBV2|.|.
TGTGCCAGCGCTATCTCGGGTTCTAACTGTGGCTACACCTTC
CASAISGSNCGYTF
>TRBJ2-5|TRBV19|.|.
TGTGCCAGTAGCACTCCGGAGGGAGAAGAGACCCAGTACTTC
CASSTPEGEETQYF
>TRBJ2-1|TRBV4-1|.|TRBD2
TGCGCCAGCAGCCAATATAGCGGGAGGGCCCCCTACAATGAGCAGTTCTTC
CASSQYSGRAPYNEQFF
>TRBJ2-7|TRBV5-8|.|.
TGTGCCAGCAGCTTGGACTCCGGGACTGTCACCTACGAGCAGTACTTC
CASSLDSGTVTYEQYF